One T cell receptor beta chain is described in this entry. Its antigen is not known. Individual cDNA molecules received unique molecular identifiers. MiXCR, run by TCRdb on the 5' RACE reads, gives a single entry per CDR3 protein. The data hold about 67,000 distinct CDR3 sequences, with 8% to 10% observed a single time. CDR1 is KGHDR and CDR2 is SFDVKD in the germline V gene. There are 14 residues in the CDR3. V gave up 7 bases and J gave up 8 bases; unmatched junction bases: 5. This sample stems from a study of early T cells in non-severe SARS-CoV-2 infection. Study information: Bulk RNA from unsorted whole blood was sequenced; chains were unpaired.

General study results and limits: CD4 and private specificities were missed by VDJdb matching, which favored anti-spike CD8 responses.

This TCR came from an adult who was a healthcare worker with PCR-confirmed SARS-CoV-2 infection or an uninfected control (not recorded which). Here the sequenced sample was whole blood, taken at baseline. The chain joins TRBV24-1 to TRBJ2-1, with 12 bases identical to TRBD2. The CDR3 is CATRTSGGTDEQFF. In DNA, the CDR3 is TGTGCCACCAGAACTAGCGGGGGGACCGATGAGCAGTTCTTC.